This T cell receptor beta chain was sequenced in a study of shared clonotypes between healthy human individuals (dated by TCRdb to between 2020 and 2021). Describing the broader study: The cohort comprised a couple of women and a few men aged 18 to 49 years. To increase sequencing depth and limit assay-specific biases, different laboratories used diverse techniques to prepare libraries and sequence TCR repertoires. For each donor, three plates each were used for CD4 naive and CD4 memory, two plates were used for CD8 naive, and one plate was used for CD8 memory. Leukapheresis yielded between about 0.9 and 9.5 billion PBMCs per donor. To estimate repertoire size and how much clonotypes are shared between individuals, the study performed deep sequencing of blood TCR repertoires from 4 to 6 healthy adults. Overall results and qualifications from the work: Rarefaction of sorted-subset datasets indicated incomplete sequencing despite the large sequencing depth. Sampling was restricted to blood, and TCR repertoires in tissues likely differ from the TCR repertoires found in blood. Pairwise subsampling indicated that sequencing depth was expected to affect the degree of clonotype sharing among donors. Naive subsets generally had larger estimated clonotype richness than memory subsets. Approximately 5% of naive CD4, 3.5% of naive CD8, about 2.4% of memory CD4, and 0.4% of memory CD8 clonotypes were shared across a few donors. Compared with non-shared clonotypes, clonotypes shared by all four sorted-subset donors had higher generation probabilities. The genetic and exposure-history diversity represented was limited by the small number of donors.

The donors were healthy, HIV-negative adults with no recently reported acute infections or vaccinations. All donors were Caucasian adults living in Nashville, Tennessee, USA. CD4+ T cells were enriched by magnetic negative selection; naive cells were then positively selected on CD45RA, and the negative fraction formed the memory subset. Blood was obtained by leukapheresis, after which PBMCs were separated by Ficoll-Histopaque density gradient centrifugation and cryopreserved in liquid nitrogen vapor phase. Purity and quantity of every magnetically sorted T cell population were checked by analytical flow cytometry. From each sorted fraction, genomic DNA was isolated and quantified by UV absorbance on a Nanodrop 2000c. As concerns this clone: Its antigen has not been determined. No much larger clone is present one base from it, and per-base qualities are unavailable.

Using the deep immunoSEQ assay, TCR CDR3 regions were amplified from genomic DNA by multiplex PCR. Genomic DNA extracted from each cell subset was distributed evenly over all wells of several immunoSEQ 96-well plates, and each plate served as one replicate. For sorted subsets, about 210 ng of genomic DNA, equivalent to 25,000 to 30,000 T cell genomes, went into each replicate PCR. The purified libraries were quantified using a Qubit 3.0 fluorometer, sized with a Bioanalyzer 2100, and then quantified again using the KAPA Library Quantification kit. Every immunoSEQ 96-well plate was sequenced on a dedicated single-read 150-cycle Illumina NextSeq 550 flow cell. The original methods were these. The immunoSEQ output contained only junctional sequences without quality scores, so filtering could not match that applied to full-length reads. To assign V/J genes and CDR3, sequences were annotated against IMGT germline references using PyIR, a Python wrapper for IgBLAST v1.9. Reads were removed for weak V/J assignments (E-value above 1e-6), missing CDR3, stop codons, out-of-frame junctions, or ambiguous translated residues. V3J clonotypes were defined by identical inferred V gene, J gene, and CDR3 amino acid sequence. The percentage overlap between two repertoires was calculated by dividing the number of shared unique clonotypes by the size of the smaller repertoire. Richness of each repertoire was evaluated using RTK rarefaction, the Chao1 estimator, and Recon v2.1 estimates of unobserved clonotypes. For all TCRbeta clonotypes obtained by the gDNA method from several donors, generation probabilities were computed with OLGA. The immuneACCESS repertoire file appears here via TCRdb, limited to in-frame rearrangements. These files lack a portion of the clones; in checked studies, under half of the deficit traces to unresolved V genes, and the cause of the others is not known. D and trimming were read from the DNA, whereas the V and J calls and clone size are those reported in that table. This sample gives 950,000 to 1,300,000 clones in total; approximately 72% of them show up just once. The top ten clones comprise approximately 1.5% of the sample.

The origin of this receptor is a man younger than 35 in good health. Sequenced sample: memory CD4+ T cells sorted from blood. Read against the paper, the sample's cell subset or site label means: CD45RA-negative fraction.

The CDR3 amino acid sequence is: CASSVQGGKNIQYF. In nucleotides, the sequence is TGTGCCAGCAGTGTCCAGGGGGGCAAAAACATTCAGTACTTC. The chain is assembled from TRBV27 and TRBJ2-4; the D gene is perhaps TRBD1, on 7 matching bases. Inclusive of the bounding cysteine and phenylalanine, the CDR3 is 14 residues long. The read is trimmed to its CDR3 DNA, 42 bases read in frame from base 1. V gives up 5 bases and J gives up 3 bases, and the segment between their germline ends measures 11 bases. CDR1 and CDR2 (MNHEY, SMNVEV) derive from the germline V gene (reference sequence).